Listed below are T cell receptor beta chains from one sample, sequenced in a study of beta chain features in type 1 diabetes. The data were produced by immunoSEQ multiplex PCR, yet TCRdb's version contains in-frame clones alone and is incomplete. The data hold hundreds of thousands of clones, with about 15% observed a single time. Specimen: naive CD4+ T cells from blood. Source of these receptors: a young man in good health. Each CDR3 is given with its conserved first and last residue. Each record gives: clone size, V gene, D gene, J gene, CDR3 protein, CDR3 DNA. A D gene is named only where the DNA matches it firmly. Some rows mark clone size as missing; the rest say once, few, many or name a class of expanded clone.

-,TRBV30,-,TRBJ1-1,CAWMWRGVGAEAFF,TGTGCCTGGATGTGGAGGGGCGTTGGGGCTGAAGCTTTCTTT
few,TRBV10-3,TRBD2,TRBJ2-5,CATGLAAMAQETQYF,TGTGCCACCGGACTAGCGGCCATGGCCCAAGAGACCCAGTACTTC
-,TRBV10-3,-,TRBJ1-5,CAISSWGFGSQPQHF,TGTGCCATCAGTAGCTGGGGGTTCGGGAGTCAGCCCCAGCATTTT
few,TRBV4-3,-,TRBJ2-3,CASSQRWLSTDTQYF,TGCGCCAGCAGCCAAAGGTGGTTAAGCACAGATACGCAGTATTTT
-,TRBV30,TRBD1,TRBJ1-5,CAWATGFNQPQHF,TGTGCCTGGGCGACAGGGTTCAATCAGCCCCAGCATTTT
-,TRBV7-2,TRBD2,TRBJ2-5,CASSTGLAGETQYF,TGTGCCAGCAGCACAGGACTAGCAGGGGAGACCCAGTACTTC
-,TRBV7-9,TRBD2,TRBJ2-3,CASSIVAGADTQYF,TGTGCCAGCAGCATAGTAGCGGGAGCAGATACGCAGTATTTT
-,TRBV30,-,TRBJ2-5,CAWSVLNGRETQYF,TGTGCCTGGAGTGTACTGAACGGGAGAGAGACCCAGTACTTC
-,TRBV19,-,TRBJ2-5,CASSILRGETQYF,TGTGCCAGTAGTATTCTGAGGGGGGAGACCCAGTACTTC
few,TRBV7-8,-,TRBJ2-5,CASSGRETQYF,TGTGCCAGCAGCGGGAGGGAGACCCAGTACTTC
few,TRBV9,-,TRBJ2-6,CASSVGGRHSGANVLTF,TGTGCCAGCAGCGTAGGAGGCCGCCACTCTGGGGCCAACGTCCTGACTTTC
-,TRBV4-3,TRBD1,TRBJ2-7,CASSPTGTADYEQYF,TGCGCCAGCAGCCCTACCGGGACAGCGGATTACGAGCAGTACTTC
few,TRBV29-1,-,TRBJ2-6,CSVGPDELLSGANVLTF,TGCAGCGTTGGTCCTGACGAACTACTCTCTGGGGCCAACGTCCTGACTTTC